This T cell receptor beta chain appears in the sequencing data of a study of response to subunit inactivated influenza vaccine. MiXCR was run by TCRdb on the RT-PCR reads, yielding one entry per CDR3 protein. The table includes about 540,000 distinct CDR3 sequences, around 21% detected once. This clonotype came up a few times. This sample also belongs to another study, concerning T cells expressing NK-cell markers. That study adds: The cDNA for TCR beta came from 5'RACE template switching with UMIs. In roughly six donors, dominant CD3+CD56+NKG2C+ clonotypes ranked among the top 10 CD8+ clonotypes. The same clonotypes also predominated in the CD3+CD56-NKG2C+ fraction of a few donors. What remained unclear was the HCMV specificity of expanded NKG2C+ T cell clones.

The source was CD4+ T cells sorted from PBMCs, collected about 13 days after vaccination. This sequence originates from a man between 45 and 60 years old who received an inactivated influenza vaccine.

The CDR3 loop reads CASSLVRTSPYEQYF. DNA for the CDR3: TGTGCCAGCAGCTTGGTTCGCACCAGCCCCTACGAGCAGTACTTC. V usage is TRBV5-6 and J usage is TRBJ2-7; D is ambiguous. The CDR3 has 15 amino acids. Germline V gives CDR1 SGHDT, CDR2 YYEEEE. V lost 0 bases and J 2 bases, leaving 12 bases between the germline ends.